The 2 T cell receptor beta chains below were found in one sample sequenced in a study of blood T cell repertoires in COVID-19. The protocol was immunoSEQ multiplex PCR, while the TCRdb copy is restricted to in-frame clones and leaves out a portion. The sample has a few hundred thousand clones, roughly 84% seen once. The specimen sequenced was PBMCs or T cells enriched from blood (not recorded which). The receptors stem from a woman in her thirties or forties who had recovered from COVID-19.

The rearrangement joins TRBV9 to TRBJ1-1; D perhaps matches TRBD1 (6 bases). The CDR3 consists of 14 residues. V was shortened by 0 bases and J by 6 bases, with 12 bases between the two germline ends. Germline CDR1 reads SGDLS; CDR2 reads YYNGEE. The CDR3 DNA is TGTGCCAGCAGCGTAGTAGGGGGGGTCCCTGAAGCTTTCTTT. Amino acid sequence: CASSVVGGVPEAFF. The variable domain in full, completed from reference TRBV9 and TRBJ1-1, reads DSGVTQTPKHLITATGQRVTLRCSPRSGDLSVYWYQQSLDQGLQFLIQYYNGEERAKGNILERFSAQQFPDLHSELNLSSLELGDSALYFCASSVVGGVPEAFFGQGTRLTVV.

The V and J genes are TRBV2 and TRBJ2-2, with D perhaps TRBD2 (6 bases). This CDR3 spans 14 amino acids. Trimming stripped 7 bases from V and 2 bases from J, with 11 bases between. Germline values: CDR1 SNHLY, CDR2 FYNNEI. The CDR3 DNA follows: TGTGCCAGCAACCGTGCGGGAAACACCGGGGAGCTGTTTTTT. It codes for CASNRAGNTGELFF.